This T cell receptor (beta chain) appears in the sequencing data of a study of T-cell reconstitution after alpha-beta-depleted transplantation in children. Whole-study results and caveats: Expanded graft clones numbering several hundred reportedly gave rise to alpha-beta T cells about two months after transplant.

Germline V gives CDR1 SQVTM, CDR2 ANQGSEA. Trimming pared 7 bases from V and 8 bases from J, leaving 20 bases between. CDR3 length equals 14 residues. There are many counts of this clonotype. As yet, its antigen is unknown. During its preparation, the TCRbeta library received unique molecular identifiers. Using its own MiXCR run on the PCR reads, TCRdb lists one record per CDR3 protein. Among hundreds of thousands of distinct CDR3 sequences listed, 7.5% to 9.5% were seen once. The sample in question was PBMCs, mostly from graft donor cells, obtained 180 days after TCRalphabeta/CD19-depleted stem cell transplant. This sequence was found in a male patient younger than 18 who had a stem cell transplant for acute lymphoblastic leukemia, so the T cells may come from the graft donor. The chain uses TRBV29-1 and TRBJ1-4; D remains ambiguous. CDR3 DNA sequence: TGCAGCGCCCAAAGTAATGTTGGGAGGGAAAAACTGTTTTTT. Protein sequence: CSAQSNVGREKLFF. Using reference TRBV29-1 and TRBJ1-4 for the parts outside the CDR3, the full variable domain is SAVISQKPSRDICQRGTSLTIQCQVDSQVTMMFWYRQQPGQSLTLIATANQGSEATYESGFVIDKFPISRPNLTFSTLTVSNMSPEDSSIYLCSAQSNVGREKLFFGSGTQLSVL.